The source of this TCR beta chain is a study of cytomegalovirus exposure and HLA in healthy donors. General study findings and limits: Cytomegalovirus status was reportedly diagnosed by the classifier with high specificity and sensitivity. Testing in vitro showed a few CMV-associated chains specific for CMV antigens. A list of approximately 160 TCR beta chains associated with cytomegalovirus was given.

The donors were members of the roughly 120-subject validation cohort (separate from the 666-subject first cohort). The method was immunoSEQ multiplex PCR; TCRdb's version includes in-frame clones alone and lacks a portion of them. The repertoire holds more than 55,000 clones, roughly 90% seen once, with 0.95% to 1.5% in the top ten. Note on this clone: Its antigen is unidentified.

This sequence originates from a woman in her late teens or twenties in good health and CMV-seronegative. The sample comprised PBMCs.

Here the CDR3 DNA reads TGTGCCAGCAGTGAATCCCTAGCGGCGGGCACAGATACGCAGTATTTT. Translated: CASSESLAAGTDTQYF. J is TRBJ2-3 and V is TRBV25-1; 7 nucleotides agree with TRBD2. CDR1 and CDR2 from the germline V gene are MGHDK and SYGVNS. The CDR3 covers 16 residues. The V and J ends lost 1 base and 1 base, in that order; junction bases with no gene match: 5.